Shown below are 32 T cell receptor beta chains from a single sample sequenced in a study of radiation and T cells in renal cell carcinoma. Time point in this sample: baseline pretreatment blood. Treatment of the sample: 15 Gy SBRT to primary tumor, nephrectomy 4 weeks later. Sequencing used immunoSEQ multiplex PCR; TCRdb keeps in-frame clones, though not all of them. This repertoire shows 87,000 or so clones, approximately 86% found once; its top ten account for approximately 8%. The specimen was blood, collected from a patient whose treatment included radiotherapy and nephrectomy. Receptors were obtained from a man between 50 and 59 years old with renal cell carcinoma.

The J gene is TRBJ2-5, the V gene TRBV7-2, with 11 positions matching TRBD2. The CDR3 is 16 amino acids. Germline V lookup: CDR1 SGHTA, CDR2 FQGNSA. Trimming removed 6 bases from V and 2 bases from J; junction bases left unmatched: 8. The CDR3 DNA reads as TGTGCCAGCAGTTGGGGGACTAGCGGATTACAAGAGACCCAGTACTTC. This gives the protein CASSWGTSGLQETQYF. Full variable domain (missing parts from reference TRBV7-2 and TRBJ2-5): GAGVSQSPSNKVTEKGKDVELRCDPISGHTALYWYRQSLGQGLEFLIYFQGNSAPDKSGLPSDRFSAERTGGSVSTLTIQRTQQEDSAVYLCASSWGTSGLQETQYFGPGTRLLVL.

The chain combines TRBV10-3 with TRBJ2-3; D is perhaps TRBD1 (6 bases). CDR3 size: 15 residues. The V end was cut by 7 bases, the J end by 4 bases, with 18 bases between. Germline loops: CDR1 ENHRY, CDR2 SYGVKD. The CDR3 reads CAITPRGVVPDTQYF. The CDR3 nucleotides are TGTGCCATCACCCCCAGGGGCGTCGTCCCAGATACGCAGTATTTT.

The chain is built from TRBV7-2 and TRBJ2-3, with no clear D. With 5 bases removed from V and 0 bases from J, the gap between germline ends came to 12 bases. Germline assignment: CDR1 SGHTA and CDR2 FQGNSA. The CDR3 totals 15 residues. CDR3: CASSIQVTSTDTQYF. CDR3 sequence (DNA): TGTGCCAGCAGCATCCAGGTTACAAGCACAGATACGCAGTATTTT.

The chain links TRBV5-4 to TRBJ1-1, with D possibly TRBD1 on 6 matching bases. Germline lookup yields CDR1 SGHNT and CDR2 YYREEE (reference sequence). V was trimmed by 0 bases and J by 5 bases, leaving 14 bases between them. The CDR3 extends over 15 amino acids. CDR3 coding DNA: TGTGCCAGCAGCTTGGCCGGGACAATAGGGACTGAAGCTTTCTTT. Translation gives CASSLAGTIGTEAFF.

The gene calls are TRBV5-1 and TRBJ2-3; D gene ambiguous. This CDR3 has 15 amino acids. Germline V gene lookup returns CDR1 SGHRS and CDR2 YFSETQ. V dropped 0 bases and J dropped 1 base, with 9 bases sitting between them. CDR3 sequence: CASSLGNIGTDTQYF. The CDR3 DNA sequence: TGCGCCAGCAGCTTGGGTAACATCGGCACAGATACGCAGTATTTT.

The genes are TRBV5-4 and TRBJ1-2; possible D gene TRBD1, 5 bases. The CDR3 totals 15 residues. The V gene lost 4 bases and the J gene lost 4 bases, with 17 bases spanning the gap. Germline-derived CDR1 and CDR2 are SGHNT and YYREEE (reference sequence). DNA of the CDR3: TGTGCCAGCAGCCCGAGGGACGGAGGGAGCTATGGCTACACCTTC. It encodes CASSPRDGGSYGYTF. Using reference TRBV5-4 and TRBJ1-2 for the parts outside the CDR3, the full variable domain is ETGVTQSPTHLIKTRGQQVTLRCSSQSGHNTVSWYQQALGQGPQFIFQYYREEENGRGNFPPRFSGLQFPNYSSELNVNALELDDSALYLCASSPRDGGSYGYTFGSGTRLTVV.

Remarks on this clone: A junction boundary mismatches the germline segment, possibly from a read error. The rearrangement links TRBV7-7 to TRBJ2-5, with TRBD2 matching over 8 bases. This CDR3 has 15 residues. Germline V CDR1 and CDR2: SSHAT, FNYEAQ (reference sequence). CDR3 protein: CASSLASAGVETQYF. The DNA of the CDR3 is TGTGCTAGCAGCTTAGCGTCAGCGGGAGTGGAGACCCAGTACTTC. The variable domain in full, completed from reference TRBV7-7 and TRBJ2-5, reads GAGVSQSPRYKVTKRGQDVTLRCDPISSHATLYWYQQALGQGPEFLTYFNYEAQPDKSGLPSDRFSAERPEGSISTLTIQRTEQRDSAMYRCASSLASAGVETQYFGPGTRLLVL.

The rearrangement uses TRBV5-1 and TRBJ2-5; D remains unclear. The J call may be in error: the DNA end matches TRBJ2-7 better. Per germline, CDR1 SGHRS and CDR2 YFSETQ. The CDR3 is 13 residues long. The CDR3 loop is CASSLGSLSEQYF. The CDR3 region has the DNA TGCGCCAGCAGCTTGGGGAGCCTCTCCGAGCAGTACTTC.

The CDR3 DNA reads as TGTGCCAGCAGCTTAGTGGCAGGGGGTATGGAGACCCAGTACTTC. Translated: CASSLVAGGMETQYF. The rearrangement uses TRBV7-2 and TRBJ2-5; 7 bases agree with TRBD1. The CDR3 has 15 amino acids. V gave up 1 base and J gave up 5 bases; unmatched junction bases: 7. Germline CDR1 SGHTA, CDR2 FQGNSA.

CDR3 DNA: TGCGCCAGCAGCCCGGACAGGGGGAACACTGAAGCTTTCTTT. This codes for CASSPDRGNTEAFF. The V gene is TRBV5-1, the J gene TRBJ1-1, with TRBD1 matching 9 bases. The CDR3 spans 14 residues. From germline, CDR1 is SGHRS and CDR2 YFSETQ. With V trimmed by 4 bases and J by 1 base, 2 bases remained unmatched.

The CDR3 DNA sequence: TGCGCCAGCAGCCAAGATCCACCCGGGACAGGGGGTCACAATGAGCAGTTCTTC. Its translation is CASSQDPPGTGGHNEQFF. The chain uses TRBV4-3 and TRBJ2-1; 11 bases align to TRBD1. Trimming at V came to 0 bases and at J to 5 bases, leaving 9 bases not matched to a gene. Germline V gene sequence: CDR1 LGHNA, CDR2 YSLEER. The CDR3 runs 18 residues.

This clone is classed as medium-sized. The chain has TRBV5-1 and TRBJ2-1; 8 bases are shared with TRBD2. This CDR3 spans 15 amino acids. The J segment lost 3 bases and the V segment lost 4 bases, leaving 6 bases of the junction unmatched. The germline gives CDR1 SGHRS, CDR2 YFSETQ. The CDR3 region is CASSSGTSSYNEQFF. Written as DNA, the CDR3 is TGCGCCAGCAGCAGCGGGACTAGTAGCTACAATGAGCAGTTCTTC.

The V call is TRBV15, the J call TRBJ1-5, with D possibly being TRBD1 (5 bases). From germline, CDR1 is LNHNV and CDR2 YYDKDF (reference sequence). CDR3 length equals 12 residues. Trimming took 0 bases from V and 11 from J, leaving 8 bases between them. The CDR3 reads CATSRDVGAQHF. The CDR3 DNA reads as TGTGCCACCAGCAGAGATGTGGGGGCCCAGCATTTT. Based on the CDR3 plus reference TRBV15 and TRBJ1-5, the full variable domain is DAMVIQNPRYQVTQFGKPVTLSCSQTLNHNVMYWYQQKSSQAPKLLFHYYDKDFNNEADTPDNFQSRRPNTSFCFLDIRSPGLGDTAMYLCATSRDVGAQHFGDGTRLSIL.

V usage is TRBV5-1 and J usage is TRBJ2-5; D remains unclear. Trimming removed 4 bases at V and 1 base at J, with 2 bases between. This CDR3 comprises 11 residues. CDR1 is SGHRS, CDR2 YFSETQ, per germline. This CDR3 is CASSAQETQYF. CDR3 nucleotide sequence: TGCGCCAGCAGCGCCCAAGAGACCCAGTACTTC.

This clone was counted once. The chain couples TRBV7-2 to TRBJ2-1, with TRBD1 identical over 7 bases. Per the germline V gene, CDR1 is SGHTA and CDR2 is FQGNSA. CDR3 length: 15 amino acids. V was pared by 0 bases and J by 3 bases, with 2 bases of the junction left unmatched. The CDR3 DNA reads as TGTGCCAGCAGCTTAGCACAGGGGAACTACAATGAGCAGTTCTTC. It yields the protein CASSLAQGNYNEQFF.

The gene calls are TRBV7-9 and TRBJ2-3; D possibly corresponds to TRBD2 (6 bases). Deletions cut 1 base from V and 1 base from J, with 9 bases between. CDR3 length: 15 amino acids. The germline V gene has CDR1 SEHNR and CDR2 FQNEAQ (reference sequence). In DNA, the CDR3 is TGTGCCAGCAGCTTAGGGGACTTTGGCACAGATACGCAGTATTTT. This codes for CASSLGDFGTDTQYF.

CDR3 sequence reads: CASSDRGLGNTEAFF. CDR3 in DNA: TGTGCCAGCAGTGACAGGGGGCTAGGGAACACTGAAGCTTTCTTT. This chain connects TRBV2 to TRBJ1-1; 8 positions match TRBD1. The CDR3 loop spans 15 amino acids. The V segment lost 3 bases and the J segment 1 base; nucleotides outside the gene matches: 4. The germline gives CDR1 SNHLY, CDR2 FYNNEI. Variable domain in full (rest from reference TRBV2 and TRBJ1-1): EPEVTQTPSHQVTQMGQEVILRCVPISNHLYFYWYRQILGQKVEFLVSFYNNEISEKSEIFDDQFSVERPDGSNFTLKIRSTKLEDSAMYFCASSDRGLGNTEAFFGQGTRLTVV.

The chain couples TRBV6-1 to TRBJ1-2; D call uncertain. V gave up 3 bases and J gave up 5 bases, with 7 bases separating them. CDR1 and CDR2 from the germline V gene are MNHNS and SASEGT. The CDR3 has 12 residues. The CDR3 DNA sequence: TGTGCCAGCAGTGATAATGGGTATGGCTACACCTTC. It codes for CASSDNGYGYTF.

The rearrangement links TRBV7-6 to TRBJ2-2; D call uncertain. This CDR3 region has 13 residues. Trimming removed 3 bases from V and 7 bases from J, with 9 bases in between. Per the germline V gene, CDR1 is SGHVS and CDR2 is FNYEAQ. CDR3 sequence reads: CASSFVGNGELFF. In nucleotides, the CDR3 is TGTGCCAGCAGCTTTGTGGGGAACGGGGAGCTGTTTTTT.

The CDR3 nucleotides read TGTGCCAGCAGGAACACTGAAGCTTTCTTT. It codes for CASRNTEAFF. The chain is built from TRBV19 and TRBJ1-1; no clear D. The length of the CDR3 is 10 residues. Deletions cut 9 bases from V and 1 base from J, with 3 bases between. In germline, CDR1 is LNHDA, CDR2 SQIVND (reference sequence).

The chain links TRBV4-1 to TRBJ2-1; D is possibly TRBD1 or TRBD2 (5 bases each). The V gene's germline CDR1 is MGHRA and CDR2 YSYEKL. The CDR3 sequence is 17 residues long. V lost 2 bases and J 6 bases, leaving 20 bases between the germline ends. The CDR3 is CASSQLFRDGDGNEQFF. CDR3 DNA: TGCGCCAGCAGCCAACTATTCCGGGACGGAGACGGCAATGAGCAGTTCTTC.

This clone was recorded once. The rearrangement uses TRBV4-3 and TRBJ1-3; the D is unclear. The CDR3 covers 13 residues. The V end was cut by 0 bases, the J end by 2 bases, with 2 bases between. CDR1 is LGHNA, CDR2 YSLEER, per germline. The CDR3 nucleotides are TGCGCCAGCAGCCAAGAACCTGGAAACACCATATATTTT. This sequence encodes CASSQEPGNTIYF.

This sequence joins TRBV7-2 and TRBJ2-3, with D uncertain. Germline CDR1 SGHTA, CDR2 FQGNSA. The CDR3 totals 12 residues. Trimming removed 7 bases at V and 5 bases at J, with 10 bases between. The CDR3 loop reads CASTPRKDTQYF. The CDR3 DNA sequence: TGTGCCAGCACCCCTCGGAAAGATACGCAGTATTTT.

The chain joins TRBV30 to TRBJ2-5; D might be TRBD2 (6 bases). Trimming cost V 5 bases and J 7 bases, with 8 bases left between them. Germline V gene sequence: CDR1 GTSNPN, CDR2 SVGIG (reference sequence). CDR3 length: 10 residues. CDR3 DNA: TGTGCCTGGGGGGGAGGGACCCAGTACTTC. Its translation is CAWGGGTQYF.

The chain carries TRBV7-8 and TRBJ2-7; possibly TRBD1 for D (5 bases). The CDR3 is 15 amino acids. Per germline, CDR1 SGHVS and CDR2 FQNEAQ. Trimming shortened V by 0 bases and J by 0 bases, and 9 bases separated the two germline ends. This chain's CDR3 is CASSLAQGYSYEQYF. CDR3 nucleotide sequence: TGTGCCAGCAGCTTAGCGCAGGGCTACTCCTACGAGCAGTACTTC.

The CDR3 region has the DNA TGTGCCAGCAGCTTAGTAGTCGGAGCCTTGGGCAATGAGCAGTTCTTC. Amino acids: CASSLVVGALGNEQFF. The rearrangement links TRBV7-2 to TRBJ2-1; no clear D gene. Germline lookup yields CDR1 SGHTA and CDR2 FQGNSA. There are 16 residues in the CDR3. V was pared by 1 base and J by 6 bases, with 16 bases between.

J is TRBJ1-2 and V is TRBV6-5; D unclear. This CDR3 contains 12 residues. The germline V and J ends were trimmed by 6 bases and 2 bases, with 7 bases remaining between them. Germline lookup yields CDR1 MNHEY and CDR2 SVGAGI. For the CDR3, the DNA is TGTGCCAGCAGCGCCCCGAACTATGGCTACACCTTC. It translates to CASSAPNYGYTF.

J is TRBJ2-7 and V is TRBV14; TRBD2 aligns across 9 bases. The CDR3 is 16 amino acids. V lost 5 bases, J lost 2 bases, and 10 bases stayed unmatched. Germline V gene lookup returns CDR1 SGHDN and CDR2 FVKESK. Here the CDR3 reads CASSSRLAEITYEQYF. The CDR3 bases are TGTGCCAGCAGCTCTCGACTAGCGGAAATAACCTACGAGCAGTACTTC.

J is TRBJ1-2 and V is TRBV9, with 7 bases aligning to TRBD1. The V segment lost 1 base and the J segment 8 bases; nucleotides outside the gene matches: 5. The V gene's germline CDR1 is SGDLS and CDR2 YYNGEE. The CDR3 contains 13 residues. The CDR3 loop reads CASSVMTGSGYTF. CDR3 DNA sequence: TGTGCCAGCAGCGTAATGACAGGGAGCGGCTACACCTTC.

The chain employs TRBV10-3 and TRBJ2-2, with TRBD1 as a possible D gene (5 bases). The V end was cut by 10 bases, the J end by 0 bases, with 9 bases between. Looked up from germline, CDR1 is ENHRY and CDR2 is SYGVKD. The CDR3 totals 13 residues. In DNA form, the CDR3 reads TGTGCCACCATGACAGCGAACACCGGGGAGCTGTTTTTT. This sequence encodes CATMTANTGELFF.

The J gene is TRBJ2-3, the V gene TRBV15; 7 bases are a match to TRBD1. This CDR3 comprises 14 residues. Per the germline V gene, CDR1 is LNHNV and CDR2 is YYDKDF (reference sequence). J lost 6 bases, V lost 0 bases, and 3 bases had no gene match. The CDR3 loop reads CATSREYRGDTQYF. The CDR3 DNA reads TGTGCCACCAGCAGAGAGTACAGGGGTGATACGCAGTATTTT.

This chain connects TRBV7-9 to TRBJ2-3; 9 bases line up with TRBD2. With 2 bases clipped from V and 3 bases from J, the junction kept 3 bases outside the gene matches. The CDR3 totals 15 residues. The germline gives CDR1 SEHNR, CDR2 FQNEAQ (reference sequence). The DNA of the CDR3 is TGTGCCAGCAGCTTAAGCGGGAGGAAGACAGATACGCAGTATTTT. Its translation is CASSLSGRKTDTQYF.